This passage covers 7 T cell receptor beta chains from one sample sequenced in a study of blood T cell repertoires in COVID-19. Profiled with immunoSEQ multiplex PCR; TCRdb holds only in-frame clones, not every one. Altogether approximately 90,000 clones are present, 86% being singletons, with the ten largest covering 1% to 1.5%. Sequenced input: peripheral blood. The origin of the receptors is an elderly man with active or convalescent COVID-19.

The chain uses TRBV12-3 or TRBV12-4 and TRBJ1-2, with no clear D. V lost 6 bases and J lost 8, with 10 bases in between. The CDR3 extends over 11 amino acids. The CDR3 DNA sequence: TGTGCCAGCAGCCGACGAGGAGGCTACACCTTC. It translates to CASSRRGGYTF.

J is TRBJ2-2 and V is TRBV19; D is possibly TRBD1 (6 bases). Trimming removed 4 bases from V and 6 bases from J, with 15 bases in between. CDR3 size: 15 residues. Germline CDR1 reads LNHDA; CDR2 reads SQIVND (reference sequence). The CDR3, as DNA: TGTGCCAGTAGTACGGGACACCGGATCCCCGGGGAGCTGTTTTTT. It translates to CASSTGHRIPGELFF.

This clone was counted a few times. The gene calls are TRBV2 and TRBJ2-2; D possibly corresponds to TRBD2 (5 bases). Germline assignment: CDR1 SNHLY and CDR2 FYNNEI. CDR3 length: 14 residues. Trimming shortened V by 4 bases and J by 4 bases, and 10 bases separated the two germline ends. The CDR3 DNA sequence: TGTGCCAGCAGTGGGCCCGCGGGCACCGGGGAGCTGTTTTTT. Amino acid sequence: CASSGPAGTGELFF.

The V and J genes are TRBV29-1 and TRBJ2-3; tentative D call: TRBD2 (6 bases). In germline, CDR1 is SQVTM, CDR2 ANQGSEA. Trimming took off 3 bases at V and 4 bases at J, with 11 bases between the two ends. The CDR3 runs 13 residues. CDR3 sequence: CSVDRRGSDTQYF. Written as DNA, the CDR3 is TGCAGCGTTGATCGTCGGGGGTCAGATACGCAGTATTTT.

This clone was detected only a few times. The V and J genes are TRBV23-1 and TRBJ2-4; no reliable D call. TRBV23-1 is placed among ORFs of uncertain function. This CDR3 is built from 13 residues. Between the trimmed V and J ends, which lost 8 bases and 0 bases, there was a span of 8 bases. Written as DNA, the CDR3 is TGCGCCAGCGCGGTGCTAGCCAAAAACATTCAGTACTTC. Translation: CASAVLAKNIQYF.

V is TRBV2 and J is TRBJ1-5; D not resolved. Between the trimmed V and J ends, which lost 6 bases and 0 bases, there was a span of 12 bases. Per germline, CDR1 SNHLY and CDR2 FYNNEI. The length of the CDR3 is 15 residues. As DNA, the CDR3 is TGTGCCAGCAGGGCTTCGTGGCTTAGCAATCAGCCCCAGCATTTT. Translation: CASRASWLSNQPQHF.

The genes are TRBV4-2 and TRBJ2-7; the match to TRBD1 covers 8 bases. The CDR3 consists of 15 residues. Germline V gene sequence: CDR1 LGHNA, CDR2 YNFKEQ. Germline trimming cut 0 bases from V and 4 bases from J; bases unmatched to any gene: 5. CDR3 amino acids: CASSQESHRGYEQYF. CDR3 in DNA: TGTGCCAGCAGCCAAGAAAGTCACAGGGGGTACGAGCAGTACTTC.